This is a list of T cell receptor beta chains from one sample in a study of early T cells in non-severe SARS-CoV-2 infection. TCRdb called the 5' RACE reads again in MiXCR, with one record for every CDR3 protein. This table holds around 70,000 distinct CDR3 sequences, about 12% found once. The sample taken for sequencing was whole blood. The receptor set was obtained from an adult who was a healthcare worker with PCR-confirmed SARS-CoV-2 infection or an uninfected control (not recorded which). CDR3s include the opening cysteine and the closing phenylalanine or tryptophan. The D gene is left open where the match is weak. The size field is filled for only some rows; it gives once, few, many or a size class.

V,size,D,J,CDR3,DNA
TRBV5-1,many,.,TRBJ1-5,CASSLVGNQPQHF,TGCGCCAGCAGCTTGGTCGGCAATCAGCCCCAGCATTTT
TRBV14,.,.,TRBJ1-5,CASSQGGKGNQPQHF,TGTGCCAGCAGCCAGGGGGGGAAAGGCAATCAGCCCCAGCATTTT
TRBV20-1,few,TRBD1,TRBJ2-7,CSAAGTGVSSYEQYF,TGCAGTGCAGCAGGGACAGGGGTGAGCTCCTACGAGCAGTACTTC
TRBV18,few,.,TRBJ1-5,CASSPRTAGRNQPQHF,TGTGCCAGCTCACCACGCACGGCAGGGCGCAATCAGCCCCAGCATTTT
TRBV6-6,.,TRBD1,TRBJ2-1,CASSRRTGDNEQFF,TGTGCCAGCAGCCGACGGACAGGGGATAATGAGCAGTTCTTC
TRBV4-2,.,TRBD2,TRBJ2-1,CASSQDGGLAGSSEQFF,TGTGCCAGCAGCCAAGATGGGGGACTAGCGGGGAGCAGTGAGCAGTTCTTC
TRBV2,many,TRBD1,TRBJ2-5,CASRRGQGETQYF,TGTGCCAGCAGGAGAGGACAGGGAGAGACCCAGTACTTC
TRBV29-1,.,TRBD1,TRBJ1-1,CSVEDPFGTGSGIEIAFF,TGCAGCGTTGAAGATCCATTCGGGACAGGGTCGGGGATTGAAATAGCTTTCTTT
TRBV6-1,.,.,TRBJ1-5,CASSEKGLSNQPQHF,TGTGCCAGCAGTGAAAAAGGGTTGAGCAATCAGCCCCAGCATTTT
TRBV7-9,many,.,TRBJ2-6,CASSLDWRRSGANVLTF,TGTGCCAGCAGCTTAGATTGGCGGCGGTCTGGGGCCAACGTCCTGACTTTC
TRBV5-6,few,TRBD2,TRBJ2-7,CASSLGLAGGPDEQYF,TGTGCCAGCAGCTTGGGACTAGCGGGAGGGCCTGACGAGCAGTACTTC
TRBV7-6,many,.,TRBJ1-3,CASSSGSGNTIYF,TGTGCCAGCAGCTCGGGGTCTGGAAACACCATATATTTT
TRBV4-1,.,TRBD2,TRBJ2-1,CASEKGSGRVNEQFF,TGCGCCAGCGAGAAGGGTAGCGGGAGGGTCAATGAGCAGTTCTTC
TRBV6-1,many,TRBD1,TRBJ1-4,CASSERDRDNEKLFF,TGTGCCAGCAGTGAACGGGACAGAGATAATGAAAAACTGTTTTTT
TRBV6-5,.,.,TRBJ2-7,CASSYSAGYEQYF,TGTGCCAGCAGTTACTCAGCTGGCTACGAGCAGTACTTC
TRBV2,.,.,TRBJ2-1,CASSERGYEQFF,TGTGCCAGCAGTGAAAGAGGGTATGAGCAGTTCTTC
TRBV29-1,few,TRBD1,TRBJ1-2,CSVEPYLLGQGYGYTF,TGCAGCGTTGAACCCTACCTTTTGGGACAGGGCTATGGCTACACCTTC
TRBV7-3,.,.,TRBJ2-5,CASSQGTNQYF,TGTGCCAGCAGCCAAGGGACCAACCAGTACTTC
TRBV18,few,TRBD1,TRBJ1-6,CASSPTGERSPLHF,TGTGCCAGCTCACCGACAGGGGAACGTTCACCCCTCCACTTT
TRBV20-1,many,.,TRBJ1-1,CSARPDGGRFMNTEAFF,TGCAGTGCTAGGCCGGATGGGGGGCGGTTCATGAACACTGAAGCTTTCTTT
TRBV18,many,.,TRBJ2-2,CASSPRTGTGELFF,TGTGCCAGCTCACCCCGGACGGGGACCGGGGAGCTGTTTTTT
TRBV7-6,.,TRBD1,TRBJ2-3,CASSFDRADTQYF,TGTGCCAGCAGCTTCGACAGGGCCGATACGCAGTATTTT
TRBV9,.,.,TRBJ1-1,CASSPNRDGEAFF,TGTGCCAGCAGCCCTAACAGGGACGGTGAAGCTTTCTTT
TRBV29-1,few,.,TRBJ1-1,CSFFGRSPVEAFF,TGCAGCTTCTTTGGCCGTTCCCCAGTGGAAGCTTTCTTT
TRBV10-3,few,.,TRBJ1-6,CATQTVNSPLHF,TGTGCCACGCAGACAGTCAATTCACCCCTCCACTTT
TRBV7-3,many,.,TRBJ1-1,CASTRAPGTEAFF,TGTGCCAGCACCAGGGCCCCAGGGACTGAAGCTTTCTTT
TRBV12-3/TRBV12-4,.,.,TRBJ1-2,CASRSTGGGHGYTF,TGTGCCAGCAGATCCACGGGTGGGGGGCACGGCTACACCTTC
TRBV28,many,.,TRBJ1-5,CASSLESWTGLSNQPQHF,TGTGCCAGCAGTTTAGAAAGCTGGACTGGGTTGAGCAATCAGCCCCAGCATTTT
TRBV6-1,.,.,TRBJ1-6,CASNKDVGSPLHF,TGTGCCAGCAATAAAGATGTCGGTTCACCCCTCCACTTT
TRBV20-1,.,.,TRBJ1-5,CSARRGSRNQPQHF,TGCAGTGCTAGAAGAGGCTCCCGCAATCAGCCCCAGCATTTT
TRBV10-3,.,.,TRBJ1-5,CAISLGESNQPQHF,TGTGCCATCAGTCTAGGAGAGAGCAATCAGCCCCAGCATTTT
TRBV4-1,.,.,TRBJ2-1,CASASWRSNNEQFF,TGCGCCAGCGCGAGCTGGCGGTCTAACAATGAGCAGTTCTTC
TRBV20-1,many,.,TRBJ2-7,CSASTSQYEQYF,TGCAGTGCTAGTACTAGCCAGTACGAGCAGTACTTC
TRBV11-2,many,TRBD1,TRBJ1-6,CASSTGQGNSPLHF,TGTGCCAGCAGCACGGGACAGGGGAATTCACCCCTCCACTTT
TRBV29-1,many,TRBD2,TRBJ2-1,CSVPGAGPPYEQFF,TGCAGCGTCCCAGGAGCGGGACCTCCCTATGAGCAGTTCTTC
TRBV27,.,TRBD2,TRBJ2-1,CASSPPQVLAGGEQFF,TGTGCCAGCAGTCCGCCCCAGGTACTAGCGGGGGGGGAGCAGTTCTTC
TRBV11-3,few,TRBD1,TRBJ2-7,CASSQGGQLYF,TGTGCCAGCAGCCAAGGGGGACAGCTGTACTTC